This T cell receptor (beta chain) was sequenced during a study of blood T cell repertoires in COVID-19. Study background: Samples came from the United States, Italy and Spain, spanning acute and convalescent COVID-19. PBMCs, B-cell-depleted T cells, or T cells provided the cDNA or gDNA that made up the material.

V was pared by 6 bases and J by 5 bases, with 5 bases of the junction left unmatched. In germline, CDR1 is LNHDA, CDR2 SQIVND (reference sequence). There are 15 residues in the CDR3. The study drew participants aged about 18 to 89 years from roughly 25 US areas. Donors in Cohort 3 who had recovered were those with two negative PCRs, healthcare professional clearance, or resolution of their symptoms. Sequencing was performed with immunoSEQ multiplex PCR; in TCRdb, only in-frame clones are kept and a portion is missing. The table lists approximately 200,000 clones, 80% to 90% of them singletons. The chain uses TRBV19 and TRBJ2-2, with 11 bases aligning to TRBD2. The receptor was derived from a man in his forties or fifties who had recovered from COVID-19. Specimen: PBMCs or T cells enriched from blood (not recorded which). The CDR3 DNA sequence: TGTGCCAGTAGGCTAGCGGGGGGCGGAACCGGGGAGCTGTTTTTT. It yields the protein CASRLAGGGTGELFF.